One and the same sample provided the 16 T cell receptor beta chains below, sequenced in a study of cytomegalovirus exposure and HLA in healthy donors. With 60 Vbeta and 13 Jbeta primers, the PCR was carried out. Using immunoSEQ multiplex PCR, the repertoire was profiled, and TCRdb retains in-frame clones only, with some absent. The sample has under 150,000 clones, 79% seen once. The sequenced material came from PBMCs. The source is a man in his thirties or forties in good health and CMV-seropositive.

CDR3 protein: CASSLVLGTSDTGELFF. The CDR3 bases are TGTGCCAGCAGCTTAGTTTTAGGGACTAGTGACACCGGGGAGCTGTTTTTT. The chain has TRBV11-2 and TRBJ2-2, with 8 bases that match TRBD2. The CDR3 totals 17 residues. Germline loops: CDR1 SGHAT, CDR2 FQNNGV. J gave up 3 bases and V 1 base, and 7 bases lay outside the gene matches.

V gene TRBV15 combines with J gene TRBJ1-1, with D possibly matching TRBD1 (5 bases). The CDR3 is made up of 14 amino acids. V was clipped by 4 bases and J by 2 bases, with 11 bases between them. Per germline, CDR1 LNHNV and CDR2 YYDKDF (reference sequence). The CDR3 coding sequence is TGTGCCACCAGCAAGACAGCATTTAACACTGAAGCTTTCTTT. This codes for CATSKTAFNTEAFF.

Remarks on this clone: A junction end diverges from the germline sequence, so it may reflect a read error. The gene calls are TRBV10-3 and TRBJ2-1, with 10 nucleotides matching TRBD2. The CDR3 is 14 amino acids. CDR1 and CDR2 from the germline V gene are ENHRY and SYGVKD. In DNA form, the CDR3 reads TGTGCCATCGGTGAGGCTAGCGGGAGTGCGAAGCAGTTCTTC. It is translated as CAIGEASGSAKQFF.

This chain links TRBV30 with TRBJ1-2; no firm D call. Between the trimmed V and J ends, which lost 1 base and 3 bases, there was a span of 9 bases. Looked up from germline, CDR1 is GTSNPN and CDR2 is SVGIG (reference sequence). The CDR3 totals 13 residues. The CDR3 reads CAWSASLHYGYTF. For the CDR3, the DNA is TGTGCCTGGAGTGCGAGTTTGCACTATGGCTACACCTTC.

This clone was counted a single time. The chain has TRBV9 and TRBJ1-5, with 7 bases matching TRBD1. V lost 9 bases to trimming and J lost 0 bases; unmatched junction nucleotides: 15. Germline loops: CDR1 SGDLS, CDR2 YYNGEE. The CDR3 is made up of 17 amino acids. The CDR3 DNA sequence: TGTGCCACGGCCCGGGGACAGTTTAGTACTAGCAATCAGCCCCAGCATTTT. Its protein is CATARGQFSTSNQPQHF. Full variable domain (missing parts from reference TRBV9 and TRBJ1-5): DSGVTQTPKHLITATGQRVTLRCSPRSGDLSVYWYQQSLDQGLQFLIQYYNGEERAKGNILERFSAQQFPDLHSELNLSSLELGDSALYFCATARGQFSTSNQPQHFGDGTRLSIL.

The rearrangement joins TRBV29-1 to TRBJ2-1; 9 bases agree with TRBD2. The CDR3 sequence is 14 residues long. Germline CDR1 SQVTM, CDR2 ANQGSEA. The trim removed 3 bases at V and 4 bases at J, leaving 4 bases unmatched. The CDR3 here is CSVDPAGGYNEQFF. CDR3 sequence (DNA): TGCAGCGTTGATCCAGCGGGAGGTTACAATGAGCAGTTCTTC.

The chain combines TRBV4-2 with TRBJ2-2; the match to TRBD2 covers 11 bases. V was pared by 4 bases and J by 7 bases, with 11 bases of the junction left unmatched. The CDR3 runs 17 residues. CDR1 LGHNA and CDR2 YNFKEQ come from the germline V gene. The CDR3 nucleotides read TGTGCCAGCAGCCCAGAACTAGCGGGAGTGGTTAACGGGGAGCTGTTTTTT. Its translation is CASSPELAGVVNGELFF.

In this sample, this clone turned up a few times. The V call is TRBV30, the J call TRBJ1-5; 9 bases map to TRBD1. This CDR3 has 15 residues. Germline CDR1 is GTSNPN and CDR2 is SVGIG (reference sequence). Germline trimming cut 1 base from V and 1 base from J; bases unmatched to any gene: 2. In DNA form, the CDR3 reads TGTGCCTGGAGTGCCGGGACAGGGAGCAATCAGCCCCAGCATTTT. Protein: CAWSAGTGSNQPQHF.

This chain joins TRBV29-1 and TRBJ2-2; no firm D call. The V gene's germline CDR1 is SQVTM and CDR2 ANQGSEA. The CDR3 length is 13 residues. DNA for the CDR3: TGCAGTGCTTTCGGTCCCAACACCGGGGAGCTGTTTTTT. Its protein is CSAFGPNTGELFF.

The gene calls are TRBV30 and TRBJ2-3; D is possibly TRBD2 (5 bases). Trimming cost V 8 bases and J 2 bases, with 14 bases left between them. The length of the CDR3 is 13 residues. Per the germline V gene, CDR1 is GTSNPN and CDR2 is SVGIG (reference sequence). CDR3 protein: CALRRVVTDTQYF. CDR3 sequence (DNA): TGTGCCCTGAGGCGGGTAGTCACAGATACGCAGTATTTT.

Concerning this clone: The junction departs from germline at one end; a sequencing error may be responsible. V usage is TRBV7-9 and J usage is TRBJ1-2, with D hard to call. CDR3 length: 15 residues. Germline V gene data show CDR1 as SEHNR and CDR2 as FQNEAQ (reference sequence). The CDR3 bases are TGTTCCAGCAGACCCGATAGCTTCCCCGGCTCTGGCTACACCTTC. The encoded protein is CSSRPDSFPGSGYTF.

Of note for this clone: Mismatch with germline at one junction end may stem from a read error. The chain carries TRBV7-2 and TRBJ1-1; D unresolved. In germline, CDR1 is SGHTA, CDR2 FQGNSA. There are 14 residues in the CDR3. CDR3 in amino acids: CASSLYPGNAEAFF. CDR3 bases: TGTGCCAGCAGCTTGTACCCGGGGAACGCTGAAGCTTTCTTT.

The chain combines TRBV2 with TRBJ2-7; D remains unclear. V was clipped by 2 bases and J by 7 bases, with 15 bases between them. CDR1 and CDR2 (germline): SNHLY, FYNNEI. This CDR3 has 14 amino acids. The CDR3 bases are TGTGCCAGCAGTGAATGGGTCGCGGTAAGGGAGCAGTACTTC. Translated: CASSEWVAVREQYF.

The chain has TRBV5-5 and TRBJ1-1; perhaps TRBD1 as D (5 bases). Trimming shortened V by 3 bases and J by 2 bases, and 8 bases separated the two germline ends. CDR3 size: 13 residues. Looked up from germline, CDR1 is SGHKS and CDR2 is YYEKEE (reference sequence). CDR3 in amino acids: CASSYDSNTEAFF. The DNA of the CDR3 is TGTGCCAGCAGCTATGACAGTAACACTGAAGCTTTCTTT.

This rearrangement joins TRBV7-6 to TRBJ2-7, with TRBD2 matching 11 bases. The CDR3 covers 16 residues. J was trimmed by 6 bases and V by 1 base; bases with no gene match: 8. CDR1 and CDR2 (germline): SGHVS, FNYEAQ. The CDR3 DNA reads TGTGCCAGCAGCTTAGTCGTTAGCGGGAGGGCCGGCGAGCAGTACTTC. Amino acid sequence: CASSLVVSGRAGEQYF.

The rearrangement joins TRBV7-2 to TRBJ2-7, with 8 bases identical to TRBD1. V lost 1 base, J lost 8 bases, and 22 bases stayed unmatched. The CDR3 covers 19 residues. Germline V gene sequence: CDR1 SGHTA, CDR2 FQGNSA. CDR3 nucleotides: TGTGCCAGCAGCTTAGTGGGGCCCGGACAGGGCTTTGGACCATCCAAGCAGTACTTC. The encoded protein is CASSLVGPGQGFGPSKQYF.